A single sample is the source of the 10 T cell receptor beta chains below, sequenced in a study of vaccination and CD4 T cells after COVID-19. Their antigens are not known. The Oncomine TCR Beta short-read assay was applied to DNA of cultured CD4+ T cells. TCRdb fed the PCR reads into MiXCR, producing one record per CDR3 protein. The sample contains tens of thousands of distinct CDR3 sequences, about three fifths of which appear only once. This sample's treatment: approximately 9-day PBMC culture with coronavirus spike peptide pools or control peptides (ViraFEST assay). Sequencing used CD4+ T cells from blood, cultured in vitro. The receptors shown here come from a human donor who had recovered from COVID-19.

The V and J genes are TRBV25-1 and TRBJ1-2; D remains unclear. Germline V CDR1 and CDR2: MGHDK, SYGVNS. V was shortened by 2 bases and J by 4 bases, with 11 bases between the two germline ends. This CDR3 comprises 14 residues. CDR3 loop: CASSEGSGPYGYTF. DNA for the CDR3: TGTGCCAGCAGTGAAGGTTCAGGACCCTATGGCTACACCTTC.

The gene calls are TRBV20-1 and TRBJ1-5; D not resolved. The germline V and J ends were trimmed by 4 bases and 0 bases, with 10 bases remaining between them. Germline values: CDR1 DFQATT, CDR2 SNEGSKA (reference sequence). CDR3 size: 14 residues. DNA of the CDR3: TGCAGTGCTACCCCCCCAGATAGCAATCAGCCCCAGCATTTT. This encodes CSATPPDSNQPQHF.

The chain has TRBV12-3 or TRBV12-4 and TRBJ2-7; D is uncertain. Trimming cost V 5 bases and J 5 bases, with 16 bases left between them. This CDR3 is built from 14 residues. Written as DNA, the CDR3 is TGTGCCAGCAGTCCCCGCCCACATAGGGACGAGCAGTACTTC. Its protein is CASSPRPHRDEQYF.

A remark on this clonotype: A read error may account for a junction end that differs from germline. This sequence joins TRBV7-2 and TRBJ1-5, with D possibly being TRBD1 (5 bases). The CDR3 runs to 15 residues. Germline V gives CDR1 SGHTA, CDR2 FQGNSA. In nucleotides, the CDR3 is TGTGCCAGCAGTCCAGGGTCATGGGGCAATCAGCCCCAGCTTTTT. Translating gives CASSPGSWGNQPQLF.

The chain links TRBV7-9 to TRBJ2-4; D gene unclear. V shed 1 base and J shed 5 bases, with 3 bases lying between them. This CDR3 contains 12 residues. Germline V gene sequence: CDR1 SEHNR, CDR2 FQNEAQ (reference sequence). The CDR3 here is CASSLGQNIQYF. CDR3 DNA sequence: TGTGCCAGCAGCTTAGGTCAAAACATTCAGTACTTC.

This clonotype was counted a few times. The rearrangement links TRBV20-1 to TRBJ2-5, with 7 bases that match TRBD1. V lost 5 bases to trimming and J lost 1 base; unmatched junction nucleotides: 13. Germline CDR1 DFQATT, CDR2 SNEGSKA (reference sequence). The CDR3 is 16 amino acids. The CDR3 protein is CSAALPGTVFQETQYF. The CDR3 DNA sequence: TGCAGTGCTGCCCTGCCCGGGACAGTTTTCCAAGAGACCCAGTACTTC.

J is TRBJ1-2 and V is TRBV20-1; TRBD1 might be the D (5 bases). CDR1 is DFQATT, CDR2 SNEGSKA, per germline (reference sequence). The V and J ends lost 3 bases and 2 bases respectively, with 13 bases between them. This CDR3 has 14 amino acids. The CDR3: CSASRDRRNYGYTF. CDR3 DNA: TGCAGTGCTAGTAGGGACCGCAGGAACTATGGCTACACCTTC.

This clonotype was picked up a small number of times. The chain is built from TRBV6-1 and TRBJ2-3; 9 nucleotides agree with TRBD2. The J segment lost 3 bases and the V segment lost 6 bases, leaving 7 bases of the junction unmatched. In germline, CDR1 is MNHNS, CDR2 SASEGT. This CDR3 has 15 amino acids. CDR3: CASRTGTSPTDTQYF. CDR3 nucleotide sequence: TGTGCCAGCAGGACCGGGACTAGCCCTACAGATACGCAGTATTTT.

The chain joins TRBV2 to TRBJ2-5; D gene unclear. This CDR3 contains 15 residues. Trimming took 2 bases from V and 5 from J, leaving 15 bases between them. Germline CDR1 reads SNHLY; CDR2 reads FYNNEI. The CDR3 here is CASSERSAVLETQYF. DNA for the CDR3: TGTGCCAGCAGTGAACGGAGCGCGGTACTGGAGACCCAGTACTTC.

V gene TRBV6-2 or TRBV6-3 combines with J gene TRBJ2-1; 12 nucleotides line up with TRBD2. The CDR3 contains 17 residues. Trimming at V came to 2 bases and at J to 4 bases, leaving 6 bases not matched to a gene. Germline V gene lookup returns CDR1 MNHEY and CDR2 SVGEGT. In nucleotides, the CDR3 is TGTGCCAGCAGTTACCGAAACCTAGCGGGAGGGTACAATGAGCAGTTCTTC. Translated, it gives CASSYRNLAGGYNEQFF.